A selection of T cell receptor beta chains follows, all from one sample in a study of identical twins. MiXCR, run by TCRdb on the 5' RACE reads, gives a single entry per CDR3 protein. The data contain some 690,000 distinct CDR3 sequences, around 20% of them seen just once; the ten biggest clones take up 4.3%. The data also belong to a second study, concerning T cells expressing NK-cell markers.

Sequences were obtained from PBMCs. Receptor source: a woman younger than 30 in good health. CDR3s include the opening cysteine and the closing phenylalanine or tryptophan. The D gene is left open where the match is weak. Rows may omit the clone size; those that give it use once, few, many or a size class.

size: -; J: TRBJ2-5; V: TRBV5-5; D: -; DNA: TGTGCCAGCAGCTTGGCGACAGGGAGGAGAGAGACCCAGTACTTC; CDR3: CASSLATGRRETQYF
size: -; J: TRBJ1-2; V: TRBV20-1; D: -; DNA: TGCAGTGCTAGAGATCGGGGTTTGGGCTATGGCTACACCTTC; CDR3: CSARDRGLGYGYTF
size: many; J: TRBJ2-1; V: TRBV7-9; D: TRBD2; DNA: TGTGCCAGCAGCTTTAGCGGGGGGCACAATGAGCAGTTCTTC; CDR3: CASSFSGGHNEQFF
size: few; J: TRBJ2-1; V: TRBV29-1; D: TRBD1; DNA: TGCAGCATTCCGGGACAGGGGAGGGAGGGTGAGCAGTTCTTC; CDR3: CSIPGQGREGEQFF
size: many; J: TRBJ2-7; V: TRBV20-1; D: -; DNA: TGCAGTGCTAGAGAGACACAGGGCTCGCGTGAGCAGTACTTC; CDR3: CSARETQGSREQYF
size: few; J: TRBJ2-7; V: TRBV2; D: -; DNA: TGTGCCAGCATTGAGTACTCCCACGAGCAGTACTTC; CDR3: CASIEYSHEQYF
size: many; J: TRBJ1-6; V: TRBV12-3/TRBV12-4; D: -; DNA: TGTGCCAGCAGTCCTCAGGGTGCAAGGTCACCCCTCCACTTT; CDR3: CASSPQGARSPLHF
size: -; J: TRBJ2-1; V: TRBV11-2; D: -; DNA: TGTGCCAGCAGCTTAGATCCCTACTACAATGAGCAGTTCTTC; CDR3: CASSLDPYYNEQFF
size: -; J: TRBJ1-6; V: TRBV6-1; D: -; DNA: TGTGCCAGCAGTGAAGGGCAGCCGCTCCACTTT; CDR3: CASSEGQPLHF
size: -; J: TRBJ2-1; V: TRBV20-1; D: TRBD2; DNA: TGCAGTGCCCTGGGTTGGGGAGGGCCCTCCTACAATGAGCAGTTCTTC; CDR3: CSALGWGGPSYNEQFF
size: -; J: TRBJ2-5; V: TRBV5-1; D: TRBD1; DNA: TGCGCCAGCAGCTTGGTGGGACAGGGGAAAGAGACCCAGTACTTC; CDR3: CASSLVGQGKETQYF
size: few; J: TRBJ2-3; V: TRBV6-5; D: TRBD2; DNA: TGTGCCAGCAGTTACTCGAAAGGCGGGGGTTTCACAGATACGCAGTATTTT; CDR3: CASSYSKGGGFTDTQYF
size: -; J: TRBJ1-2; V: TRBV12-5; D: -; DNA: TGTGCTAGTGGTACGTTCCCAGGAGGTGGTGGCTACACCTTC; CDR3: CASGTFPGGGGYTF
size: -; J: TRBJ2-3; V: TRBV30; D: -; DNA: TGTGCCTGGAGTGCGGGAGCAACAGATACGCAGTATTTT; CDR3: CAWSAGATDTQYF
size: -; J: TRBJ2-3; V: TRBV20-1; D: TRBD2; DNA: TGCAGTGCTAGGTCGGGAGGGCCGAAAGATACGCAGTATTTT; CDR3: CSARSGGPKDTQYF
size: many; J: TRBJ2-1; V: TRBV5-1; D: -; DNA: TGCGCCAGCAGCTTGGCCTTAACAAATTCTGAGCAGTTCTTC; CDR3: CASSLALTNSEQFF
size: -; J: TRBJ2-1; V: TRBV3-1; D: -; DNA: TGTGCCAGCAGCCTTGAGACTCACGGCCGGAATGAGCAGTTCTTC; CDR3: CASSLETHGRNEQFF
size: -; J: TRBJ2-1; V: TRBV7-9; D: -; DNA: TGTGCCAGCAGCACCAGGGGCCGCTACAATGAGCAGTTCTTC; CDR3: CASSTRGRYNEQFF
size: -; J: TRBJ1-2; V: TRBV7-2; D: -; DNA: TGTGCCAGCGGTTACTCACAGGGTGCCTATGGCTACACCTTC; CDR3: CASGYSQGAYGYTF
size: many; J: TRBJ2-1; V: TRBV5-1; D: -; DNA: TGCGCCAGCAGCTTGGAAGAAAATGAGCAGTTCTTC; CDR3: CASSLEENEQFF
size: -; J: TRBJ2-3; V: TRBV20-1; D: TRBD2; DNA: TGCAGTGCTAGGAGCGGTCTAGCGGGGGTGGCAGATACGCAGTATTTT; CDR3: CSARSGLAGVADTQYF
size: few; J: TRBJ2-3; V: TRBV12-3/TRBV12-4; D: -; DNA: TGTGCCAGCAGTCAAGAAGCGGCGACAGATACGCAGTATTTT; CDR3: CASSQEAATDTQYF
size: few; J: TRBJ1-1; V: TRBV29-1; D: -; DNA: TGCACCGCCGCAGGGCGGACTGAAGCTTTCTTT; CDR3: CTAAGRTEAFF
size: -; J: TRBJ2-1; V: TRBV5-1; D: -; DNA: TGCGCCAGCAGCTTGGTAAAGGGGACCTCTTCAGGGGAGCAGTTCTTC; CDR3: CASSLVKGTSSGEQFF
size: -; J: TRBJ1-6; V: TRBV20-1; D: -; DNA: TGCAGTGCTAGTCAGTCTAATTCACCCCTCCACTTT; CDR3: CSASQSNSPLHF
size: -; J: TRBJ2-3; V: TRBV5-1; D: -; DNA: TGCGCCAGCAGCGTCGGGACTGGCAGTGATACGCAGTATTTT; CDR3: CASSVGTGSDTQYF
size: -; J: TRBJ2-6; V: TRBV9; D: -; DNA: TGTGCCAGCAGCTCCGACTCGGCTGGGGCCAACGTCCTGACTTTC; CDR3: CASSSDSAGANVLTF
size: few; J: TRBJ1-1; V: TRBV18; D: -; DNA: TGTGCCAGCTCTCCGGGGAGGTTGGACACTGAAGCTTTCTTT; CDR3: CASSPGRLDTEAFF
size: few; J: TRBJ2-7; V: TRBV6-5; D: -; DNA: TGTGCCAGCAGTTTACAGTCCCTGGGCACCCAAGGGCATCTCTACGAGCAGTACTTC; CDR3: CASSLQSLGTQGHLYEQYF
size: few; J: TRBJ2-1; V: TRBV30; D: -; DNA: TGTGCCTGGTCGCGTGGCTTCAATGAGCAGTTCTTC; CDR3: CAWSRGFNEQFF